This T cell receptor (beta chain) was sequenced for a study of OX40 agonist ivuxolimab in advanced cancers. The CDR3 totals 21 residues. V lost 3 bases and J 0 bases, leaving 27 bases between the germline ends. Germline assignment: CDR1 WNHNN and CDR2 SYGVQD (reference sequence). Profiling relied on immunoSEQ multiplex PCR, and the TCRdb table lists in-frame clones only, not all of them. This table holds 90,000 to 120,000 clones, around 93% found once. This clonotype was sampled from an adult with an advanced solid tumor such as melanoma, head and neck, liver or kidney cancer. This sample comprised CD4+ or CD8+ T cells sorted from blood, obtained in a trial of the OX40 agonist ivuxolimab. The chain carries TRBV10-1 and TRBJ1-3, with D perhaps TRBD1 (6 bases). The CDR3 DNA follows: TGCGCCAGCAGTGATCAAAAAAGGAAACGGGACATCCCATTCTCTGGAAACACCATATATTTT. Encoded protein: CASSDQKRKRDIPFSGNTIYF.